A single sample is the source of the 28 T cell receptor beta chains below, sequenced in a study of OX40 agonist ivuxolimab in advanced cancers. Sequencing used immunoSEQ multiplex PCR; TCRdb keeps in-frame clones, though not all of them. The table includes approximately 28,000 clones, roughly 83% detected once. Sequenced here: CD4+ or CD8+ T cells sorted from blood, sampled in a trial of the OX40 agonist ivuxolimab. The source of these receptors is an adult with an advanced solid tumor such as melanoma, head and neck, liver or kidney cancer.

The chain has TRBV20-1 and TRBJ1-1; D not resolved. V shed 0 bases and J shed 7 bases, with 6 bases lying between them. Germline CDR1 is DFQATT and CDR2 is SNEGSKA (reference sequence). This CDR3 contains 11 residues. CDR3 region: CSARDGLEAFF. Here the CDR3 DNA reads TGCAGTGCTAGAGATGGGCTTGAAGCTTTCTTT.

This chain connects TRBV12-2 to TRBJ1-1; the listed D gene, TRBD1, was not tested against the DNA. TRBV12-2 is a pseudogene locus. The CDR3 loop spans 16 amino acids. CDR3 in amino acids: CASRLGGDKHNTEAFF. In nucleotides, the CDR3 is TGTGCAAGTCGCTTAGGAGGGGACAAGCATAACACTGAAGCTTTCTTT.

A few counts support this clone. This chain connects TRBV12-5 to TRBJ1-1; the D gene is possibly TRBD1 (6 bases). V lost 1 base, J lost 5 bases, and 11 bases lay in between. The germline V gene has CDR1 LGHNT and CDR2 FRNRAP. The CDR3 is 14 residues long. CDR3 region: CASGLAGAGTEAFF. The CDR3 coding sequence is TGTGCTAGTGGTTTGGCAGGGGCCGGGACTGAAGCTTTCTTT.

V usage is TRBV9 and J usage is TRBJ1-2; D remains unclear. The CDR3 contains 10 residues. The V gene's germline CDR1 is SGDLS and CDR2 YYNGEE. V dropped 5 bases and J dropped 4 bases, with 3 bases sitting between them. As DNA, the CDR3 is TGTGCCAGCAGGGGCTATGGCTACACCTTC. It translates to CASRGYGYTF.

As regards this clone: This CDR3 is also generated by other DNA sequences in the sample. The rearrangement links TRBV5-6 to TRBJ2-7; maybe TRBD1 (5 bases). V gave up 0 bases and J gave up 2 bases, with 9 bases separating them. The germline gives CDR1 SGHDT, CDR2 YYEEEE. This CDR3 comprises 14 residues. CDR3 residues: CASSLGGRAYEQYF. Written as DNA, the CDR3 is TGTGCCAGCAGCTTGGGGGGCAGGGCCTACGAGCAGTACTTC.

This clone showed up just a few times. The CDR3 DNA reads as TGTGCCAGCAGGCAAGCGGGAGACAATGAGCAGTTCTTC. Translation: CASRQAGDNEQFF. This sequence joins TRBV9 and TRBJ2-1, with 8 bases lining up with TRBD2. Per the germline V gene, CDR1 is SGDLS and CDR2 is YYNGEE. V gave up 5 bases and J gave up 5 bases; unmatched junction bases: 3. The CDR3 consists of 13 residues.

The chain recombines TRBV19 with TRBJ2-2; 11 bases are a match to TRBD2. This CDR3 is built from 16 residues. Losses at the gene ends were 4 bases for V and 7 bases for J; bases not matched to a gene: 8. Germline assignment: CDR1 LNHDA and CDR2 SQIVND (reference sequence). The CDR3: CASSSLAGGPGGELFF. CDR3 nucleotides: TGTGCCAGTAGTAGCTTAGCGGGAGGGCCTGGCGGGGAGCTGTTTTTT. Filled out from reference TRBV19 and TRBJ2-2, the complete variable domain reads DGGITQSPKYLFRKEGQNVTLSCEQNLNHDAMYWYRQDPGQGLRLIYYSQIVNDFQKGDIAEGYSVSREKKESFPLTVTSAQKNPTAFYLCASSSLAGGPGGELFFGEGSRLTVL.

By frequency in the sample, this clone is medium-sized. The same CDR3 can be traced to other DNA sequences in this sample. The chain uses TRBV27 and TRBJ1-1; D might be TRBD1 (5 bases). V was trimmed by 0 bases and J by 2 bases, leaving 10 bases between them. The CDR3 runs 15 residues. Germline lookup yields CDR1 MNHEY and CDR2 SMNVEV (reference sequence). Written as DNA, the CDR3 is TGTGCCAGCAGTTTATCAGGGACCGTTAACACTGAAGCTTTCTTT. It specifies CASSLSGTVNTEAFF.

This clone is a singleton in its sample. The CDR3 is CASSIRLAGGSTDTQYF. CDR3 nucleotides: TGTGCCAGTAGTATACGGCTAGCGGGGGGAAGCACAGATACGCAGTATTTT. This chain joins TRBV19 and TRBJ2-3; the match to TRBD2 covers 11 bases. This CDR3 comprises 17 residues. V gave up 2 bases and J gave up 0 bases; unmatched junction bases: 4. Germline V gene sequence: CDR1 LNHDA, CDR2 SQIVND (reference sequence).

The rearrangement joins TRBV28 to TRBJ1-2; D ambiguous. The CDR3 is 12 amino acids. Germline CDR1 is MDHEN and CDR2 is SYDVKM. The ends were cut back, 2 bases at V and 7 bases at J, with 8 bases in the middle. The CDR3: CASSLEGRGYTF. CDR3 nucleotide sequence: TGTGCCAGCAGTTTAGAAGGCCGTGGCTACACCTTC.

The rearrangement links TRBV5-1 to TRBJ2-1; 9 bases are a match to TRBD2. The CDR3 runs to 14 residues. J gave up 7 bases and V 2 bases, and 4 bases lay outside the gene matches. Germline V lookup: CDR1 SGHRS, CDR2 YFSETQ. The CDR3 here is CASSLAGGGNEQFF. The CDR3 nucleotides are TGCGCCAGCAGCTTAGCGGGAGGAGGGAATGAGCAGTTCTTC.

This CDR3 is CATSTGTGGEVVDEKLFF. The CDR3 DNA follows: TGTGCCACCAGCACTGGGACAGGGGGCGAAGTGGTTGATGAAAAACTGTTTTTT. The rearrangement uses TRBV15 and TRBJ1-4, with 12 bases matching TRBD1. Trimming at V came to 4 bases and at J to 6 bases, leaving 12 bases not matched to a gene. The CDR3 is made up of 18 amino acids. The germline V gene encodes CDR1 LNHNV and CDR2 YYDKDF (reference sequence).

This chain joins TRBV30 and TRBJ2-3; D not certain. The germline V and J ends were trimmed by 5 bases and 4 bases, with 19 bases remaining between them. CDR1 GTSNPN and CDR2 SVGIG come from the germline V gene (reference sequence). The CDR3 contains 15 residues. The DNA of the CDR3 is TGTGCCTGGGAAGGACCGGTGGCGTTCCCAGATACGCAGTATTTT. Translation: CAWEGPVAFPDTQYF.

The chain links TRBV2 to TRBJ1-3; D perhaps matches TRBD1 (5 bases). V was cut by 6 bases and J by 0 bases, with 15 bases left in between. There are 16 residues in the CDR3. The germline V gene has CDR1 SNHLY and CDR2 FYNNEI. The CDR3 loop reads CASRRGNSFSGNTIYF. CDR3 sequence (DNA): TGTGCCAGCAGGAGGGGTAACAGCTTCTCTGGAAACACCATATATTTT.

The chain is built from TRBV6-5 and TRBJ2-3, with 8 bases matching TRBD2. The V and J ends lost 4 bases and 6 bases, in that order; junction bases with no gene match: 6. This CDR3 has 14 amino acids. The germline V gene encodes CDR1 MNHEY and CDR2 SVGAGI. CDR3 sequence: CASSWAGGADTQYF. CDR3 in DNA: TGTGCCAGCAGTTGGGCGGGAGGAGCGGATACGCAGTATTTT.

This chain uses TRBV28 with TRBJ1-2, with D possibly being TRBD1 (5 bases). Germline-derived CDR1 and CDR2 are MDHEN and SYDVKM. The CDR3 sequence is 12 residues long. V was pared by 7 bases and J by 3 bases, with 9 bases between. The CDR3 reads CASTWGDYGYTF. Here the CDR3 DNA reads TGTGCCAGCACGTGGGGGGACTATGGCTACACCTTC.

J is TRBJ2-1 and V is TRBV5-1; 10 bases line up with TRBD1. This CDR3 spans 15 amino acids. Trimming removed 3 bases from V and 9 bases from J; junction bases left unmatched: 9. CDR1 and CDR2 (germline): SGHRS, YFSETQ. The chain's CDR3 is CASSSGQGIPFEQFF. In DNA, the CDR3 is TGCGCCAGCAGCTCGGGACAGGGGATCCCATTTGAGCAGTTCTTC. Drawing the rest from reference TRBV5-1 and TRBJ2-1, the complete variable domain is KAGVTQTPRYLIKTRGQQVTLSCSPISGHRSVSWYQQTPGQGLQFLFEYFSETQRNKGNFPGRFSGRQFSNSRSEMNVSTLELGDSALYLCASSSGQGIPFEQFFGPGTRLTVL.

This chain joins TRBV5-1 and TRBJ2-3, with a tentative D call TRBD2 (6 bases). The CDR3 runs 20 residues. The V gene's germline CDR1 is SGHRS and CDR2 YFSETQ. V was cut by 4 bases and J by 1 base, with 28 bases left in between. Here the CDR3 DNA reads TGCGCCAGCAGCCCCGGTCGCCGGGACGAATCTAGCGTGGGCACAGATACGCAGTATTTT. Residues: CASSPGRRDESSVGTDTQYF.

This clone was recorded once. Here the CDR3 DNA reads TGTGCCATCGAGGGATCCCAAACAGGGGGCTTTGAAGCTTTCTTT. Translated: CAIEGSQTGGFEAFF. This chain joins TRBV10-3 and TRBJ1-1; 9 bases fit TRBD1. The germline CDR1 and CDR2 sequences are ENHRY and SYGVKD. V gave up 8 bases and J gave up 7 bases; unmatched junction bases: 14. This CDR3 has 15 residues.

The gene calls are TRBV13 and TRBJ2-3; no clear D gene. V lost 4 bases and J lost 2, with 10 bases in between. The CDR3 extends over 14 amino acids. Germline CDR1 PRHDT, CDR2 FYEKMQ (reference sequence). DNA for the CDR3: TGTGCCAGCAGCTCAACGACTGCCACAGATACGCAGTATTTT. This gives the protein CASSSTTATDTQYF.

V and J are TRBV6-1 and TRBJ2-1, with D perhaps matching TRBD2 (6 bases). Germline-derived CDR1 and CDR2 are MNHNS and SASEGT. The germline V and J ends were trimmed by 7 bases and 0 bases, with 13 bases remaining between them. This CDR3 is built from 15 residues. The CDR3 DNA reads as TGTGCCAGCACCCGAGCGGACTACTCCTACAATGAGCAGTTCTTC. Translation gives CASTRADYSYNEQFF.

The chain is built from TRBV7-6 and TRBJ2-1; D may be TRBD2 (6 bases). Germline CDR1 and CDR2: SGHVS and FNYEAQ. Trimming took off 0 bases at V and 2 bases at J, with 8 bases between the two ends. The CDR3 extends over 15 amino acids. The CDR3 is CASSLAAGPYNEQFF. CDR3 DNA: TGTGCCAGCAGCTTAGCGGCGGGACCCTACAATGAGCAGTTCTTC.

With regard to this clone: This may arise from a read error, as a much more abundant clone is one base away. Other nucleotide sequences in the sample specify the same CDR3. V gene TRBV5-6 combines with J gene TRBJ1-4, with unresolved D. The CDR3 is 14 amino acids. CDR1 is SGHDT, CDR2 YYEEEE, per germline. Trimming shortened V by 4 bases and J by 0 bases, and 7 bases separated the two germline ends. CDR3 coding DNA: TGTGCCAGCAGCCTAATTGCAACTAATGAAAAACTGTTTTTT. Its translation: CASSLIATNEKLFF.

J is TRBJ2-3 and V is TRBV11-3, with TRBD2 matching over 11 bases. Germline CDR1 is SGHNT and CDR2 is YENEEA. This CDR3 is 18 amino acids long. V lost 2 bases and J lost 5; bases outside the gene matches: 12. In DNA, the CDR3 is TGTGCCAGCAGCTTAACCCAGCTTAGCGGGGGGGCCAGAGATACGCAGTATTTT. This gives the protein CASSLTQLSGGARDTQYF.

The genes are TRBV4-1 and TRBJ2-7, with 11 bases fitting TRBD1. The CDR3 consists of 14 residues. From germline, CDR1 is MGHRA and CDR2 YSYEKL. With V trimmed by 4 bases and J by 2 bases, 1 base remained unmatched. The chain's CDR3 is CASSPGQGAYEQYF. The CDR3 region has the DNA TGCGCCAGCAGCCCGGGACAGGGGGCCTACGAGCAGTACTTC.

The rearrangement uses TRBV30 and TRBJ1-2, with 7 bases matching TRBD1. In germline, CDR1 is GTSNPN, CDR2 SVGIG (reference sequence). With 3 bases clipped from V and 4 bases from J, the junction kept 11 bases outside the gene matches. CDR3 length: 15 amino acids. This chain's CDR3 is CAWSILPGQTYGYTF. The CDR3 DNA reads TGTGCCTGGAGCATACTTCCGGGACAGACCTATGGCTACACCTTC.

The chain combines TRBV4-2 with TRBJ1-1; 9 bases map to TRBD1. In germline, CDR1 is LGHNA, CDR2 YNFKEQ. The trim removed 3 bases at V and 1 base at J, leaving 3 bases unmatched. The CDR3 extends over 15 amino acids. For the CDR3, the DNA is TGTGCCAGCAGCCAGTTACAGGGGGCGAACACTGAAGCTTTCTTT. Its protein product is CASSQLQGANTEAFF.

This clone was seen once. The genes are TRBV9 and TRBJ2-1; 7 nucleotides match TRBD2. CDR3 length equals 14 residues. Trimming cost V 4 bases and J 2 bases; bases outside gene matches: 3. Germline loops: CDR1 SGDLS, CDR2 YYNGEE. The CDR3 sequence is CASSSSGAYNEQFF. The CDR3 nucleotides read TGTGCCAGCAGCTCTAGCGGCGCCTACAATGAGCAGTTCTTC.